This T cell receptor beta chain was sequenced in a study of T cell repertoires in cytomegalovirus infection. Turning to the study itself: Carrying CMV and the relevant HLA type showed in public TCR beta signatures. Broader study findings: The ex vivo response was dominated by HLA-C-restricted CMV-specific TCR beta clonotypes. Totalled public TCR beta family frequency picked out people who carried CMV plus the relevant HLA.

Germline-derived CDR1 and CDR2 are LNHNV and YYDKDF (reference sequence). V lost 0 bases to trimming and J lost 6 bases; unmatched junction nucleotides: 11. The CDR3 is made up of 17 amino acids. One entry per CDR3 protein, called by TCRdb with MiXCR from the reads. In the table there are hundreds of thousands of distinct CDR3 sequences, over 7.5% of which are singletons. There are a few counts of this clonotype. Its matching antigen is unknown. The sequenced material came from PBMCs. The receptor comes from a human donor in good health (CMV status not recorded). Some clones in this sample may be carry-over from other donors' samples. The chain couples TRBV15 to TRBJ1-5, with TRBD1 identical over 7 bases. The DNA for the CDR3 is TGTGCCACCAGCAGAGACCCTACCACAGGGGTTGGTCAGCCCCAGCATTTT. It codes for CATSRDPTTGVGQPQHF.